The rows below give T cell receptor beta chains drawn from one sample of a study of blood T cell repertoires in COVID-19. Profiling relied on immunoSEQ multiplex PCR, and the TCRdb table lists in-frame clones only, not all of them. The sample records over 200,000 clones, around 85% being singletons. Sequencing input: PBMCs or T cells enriched from blood (not recorded which). The receptors were sampled from a woman between 50 and 59 years old in a cohort exposed to, infected with or recovered from COVID-19 (not recorded which). Both conserved end residues are part of each CDR3. Each record gives: J gene, V gene, clone size, D gene, CDR3 DNA, CDR3 protein. The D gene is left open where the match is weak. Only part of the rows carry a size: once, few, many, or a class if the clone is expanded.

>TRBJ2-1|TRBV7-9|few|TRBD2
TGTGCCAGCAGCCCGGGACTAGCGGGGGGTGGCGGTGAGCAGTTCTTC
CASSPGLAGGGGEQFF
>TRBJ1-4|TRBV20-1|-|-
TGCAGTGCTAGTCGGGGGGCCCGGGAAAAACTGTTTTTT
CSASRGAREKLFF
>TRBJ2-5|TRBV6-2/TRBV6-3|-|TRBD2
TGTGCCAGCAGTTCCCCAACCGGGGGGGACCCCAAGAGGACCCAGTACTTC
CASSSPTGGDPKRTQYF
>TRBJ1-1|TRBV5-1|once|-
TGCGCCAGCAGCCAAAAACCGGGAATTGAAGCTTTCTTT
CASSQKPGIEAFF
>TRBJ2-3|TRBV13|-|TRBD2
TGTGCCAGCAGTCCCCGGGGGGGTATGACAGATACGCAGTATTTT
CASSPRGGMTDTQYF
>TRBJ1-3|TRBV5-5|-|-
TGTGCCAGCAGCTCAGAAGGGAGCTCTGGAAACACCATATATTTT
CASSSEGSSGNTIYF
>TRBJ2-1|TRBV5-1|-|-
TGCGCCAGCAGCCCCACACTCAATTTGGGAGTCAATGAGCAGTTCTTC
CASSPTLNLGVNEQFF
>TRBJ1-3|TRBV4-1|-|-
TGCGCCAGCAGCCCTAGGCACGTGGTAGCTGGAAACACCATATATTTT
CASSPRHVVAGNTIYF
>TRBJ2-5|TRBV4-1|-|-
TGCGCCAGCAGTGGACCCAGGGGTTTGGAGACCCAGTACTTC
CASSGPRGLETQYF
>TRBJ1-1|TRBV12-5|-|TRBD1
TGTGCTAGTGGTCAACAGGGGGCTTACACTGAAGCTTTCTTT
CASGQQGAYTEAFF
>TRBJ1-2|TRBV27|-|-
TGTGCCAGCAGTTCCAGGGCAGCTAACTATGGCTACACCTTC
CASSSRAANYGYTF
>TRBJ1-6|TRBV13|-|TRBD1
TGTGCCAGCAGCTTAGTTTGGGACAGGGCTTCGTCACCCCTCCACTTT
CASSLVWDRASSPLHF
>TRBJ1-2|TRBV18|-|-
TGTGCCAGCTCACCGGGATCGGGGGTGGCCTATGGCTACACCTTC
CASSPGSGVAYGYTF
>TRBJ1-4|TRBV19|-|-
TGTGCCAGTAGTGCCCCCGGGGGGCGGGGTAATGAAAAACTGTTTTTT
CASSAPGGRGNEKLFF
>TRBJ2-7|TRBV7-9|once|-
TGTGCCAGCAGCCCCCCTTCACCGGGGACCTACGAGCAGTACTTC
CASSPPSPGTYEQYF
>TRBJ2-1|TRBV5-6|-|TRBD1
TGTGCCAGCAGCCCTAAACTTGGACAGGGGATATACAATGAGCAGTTCTTC
CASSPKLGQGIYNEQFF
>TRBJ1-6|TRBV9|-|-
TGTGCCAGCAGCGTAGATCCAGGGGTTTATTCACCCCTCCACTTT
CASSVDPGVYSPLHF
>TRBJ1-1|TRBV7-9|-|TRBD1
TGTGCCAGCAGCTCAACCGGGACAGGGAACACTGAAGCTTTCTTT
CASSSTGTGNTEAFF
>TRBJ2-5|TRBV7-2|-|-
TGTGCCAGCAGCTTATTGGGTGGCGGGACCCAGTACTTC
CASSLLGGGTQYF
>TRBJ2-7|TRBV7-6|-|-
TGTGCCAGCAGCCCAAGACAATCTTACGAGCAGTACTTC
CASSPRQSYEQYF
>TRBJ2-3|TRBV29-1|-|-
TGCAGCGATCGACATGGAGGTTATACGCAGTATTTT
CSDRHGGYTQYF
>TRBJ2-5|TRBV29-1|-|-
TGCAGCGTTGTTGGTTTGGGGGCAGAGACCCAGTACTTC
CSVVGLGAETQYF
>TRBJ1-2|TRBV30|-|TRBD1
TGTGCCTGGAGTCGCCGACAGGGTGGGGTTATTGGACTCGGCTACACCTTC
CAWSRRQGGVIGLGYTF
>TRBJ2-1|TRBV7-7|-|-
TGTGCTAGCAGCTTAGGAGGAGGGACCGAAAAGTTCTTC
CASSLGGGTEKFF
>TRBJ2-5|TRBV7-9|-|TRBD2
TGTGCCAGCAGCAGTCGGACTAGCGGGCAAGAGACCCAGTACTTC
CASSSRTSGQETQYF
>TRBJ1-3|TRBV7-4|once|-
TGTGCCAGCAGCTTATCCGGCTCTGGAAACACCATATATTTT
CASSLSGSGNTIYF
>TRBJ1-2|TRBV12-3/TRBV12-4|few|-
TGTGCCAGCAGTCGTAGTAGCTATGGCTACACCTTC
CASSRSSYGYTF
>TRBJ1-4|TRBV6-6|-|TRBD1
TGTGCCAGCTTAAGATCCTTCGGACAGGGGGTGGAAAAACTGTTTTTT
CASLRSFGQGVEKLFF
>TRBJ2-5|TRBV24-1|-|-
TGTGCCACCAGTACGGAGTACCAAGAGACCCAGTACTTC
CATSTEYQETQYF
>TRBJ1-2|TRBV5-6|-|-
TGTGCCAGCAGCTTAGCGAGCAACTATGGCTACACCTTC
CASSLASNYGYTF
>TRBJ2-6|TRBV2|-|TRBD1
TGTGCCAGCAGTGGGAGATGGGACAGGGCCTCTGGGGCCAACGTCCTGACTTTC
CASSGRWDRASGANVLTF
>TRBJ1-6|TRBV28|once|TRBD1
TGTGCCAGCAGGCCGACAGGGATCTCGGCTGGCGCTAATTCACCCCTCCACTTT
CASRPTGISAGANSPLHF
>TRBJ2-3|TRBV5-1|-|TRBD1
TGCGCCAGCGCCGGACAGGGGGCCTCAGATACGCAGTATTTT
CASAGQGASDTQYF
>TRBJ2-3|TRBV7-6|-|-
TGTGCCAGCAGCTTATACAGGATTACCACAGATACGCAGTATTTT
CASSLYRITTDTQYF
>TRBJ1-1|TRBV7-2|few|-
TGTGCCAGCAGCTTGGGGCACAGGGATGCTGAAGCTTTCTTT
CASSLGHRDAEAFF
>TRBJ1-1|TRBV29-1|-|-
TGCAGCGTTGGACCCCTAAGACAGGTGAACACTGAAGCTTTCTTT
CSVGPLRQVNTEAFF
>TRBJ2-3|TRBV28|-|TRBD1
TGTGCCAGCAGTTTAGGGACAGGGGGCACAGATACGCAGTATTTT
CASSLGTGGTDTQYF
>TRBJ2-5|TRBV5-1|-|TRBD1
TGCGCCAGCAGCCGGGGAGGGACAGGGGAGGAGACCCAGTACTTC
CASSRGGTGEETQYF
>TRBJ1-2|TRBV3-1/TRBV3-2|-|TRBD1
TGTGCCAGCAGCTCACGGACAGGTTTTGGCTACACCTTC
CASSSRTGFGYTF
>TRBJ2-7|TRBV5-1|-|TRBD1
TGCGCCAGCAGCCTGGGACAGGGGGATTCCTACGAGCAGTACTTC
CASSLGQGDSYEQYF
>TRBJ2-3|TRBV5-4|-|TRBD2
TGTGCCAGCAGCAACCCGGGGGGGCCCGCAGATACGCAGTATTTT
CASSNPGGPADTQYF
>TRBJ2-6|TRBV19|-|TRBD1
TGTGCCAGTAGTATCTGGGACAGGGGCTTCTCTGGGGCCAACGTCCTGACTTTC
CASSIWDRGFSGANVLTF
>TRBJ1-2|TRBV6-5|-|-
TGTGCCAGCAGGAGAACAGACCTTTATGGCTACACCTTC
CASRRTDLYGYTF
>TRBJ1-1|TRBV7-3|-|-
TGTGCCAGCAGCCCGACAGTTCTGAACACTGAAGCTTTCTTT
CASSPTVLNTEAFF
>TRBJ1-4|TRBV28|-|-
TGTGCCAGCAGTTACCTACAGGGTAGCCATGAAAAACTGTTTTTT
CASSYLQGSHEKLFF
>TRBJ2-5|TRBV6-4|once|-
TGTGCCAGCAGTGAACGAGCGGGTGATCAAGAGACCCAGTACTTC
CASSERAGDQETQYF
>TRBJ2-2|TRBV19|few|TRBD2
TGTGCCAGTAGTCCCCGAACCGGGACTAGCGCGTCAGTAAAAGCGAACACCGGGGAGCTGTTTTTT
CASSPRTGTSASVKANTGELFF
>TRBJ1-5|TRBV28|-|-
TGTGCCAGCACTACCCAGATTCGAGGAGGTCAGCCCCAGCATTTT
CASTTQIRGGQPQHF
>TRBJ1-5|TRBV27|few|-
TGTGCCAGCAGACAAACAGGGTACAATCAGCCCCAGCATTTT
CASRQTGYNQPQHF
>TRBJ1-1|TRBV4-1|-|TRBD1
TGCGCCAGCAGCCAAGCCCTCGGACAGGCCAGGGGCACTGAAGCTTTCTTT
CASSQALGQARGTEAFF
>TRBJ1-1|TRBV5-6|-|TRBD1
TGTGCCAGCAGCTTGGCCGGGACAGACTGGAACACTGAAGCTTTCTTT
CASSLAGTDWNTEAFF
>TRBJ1-1|TRBV7-9|-|-
TGTGCCAGCAGCTTGCTCGACAGCGCAAAAGCTTTCTTT
CASSLLDSAKAFF
>TRBJ2-7|TRBV24-1|-|-
TGTGCCACCCCTAATCAGGACAGAGTTTCCTACGAGCAGTACTTC
CATPNQDRVSYEQYF